Below, 9 T cell receptor beta chains from the same sample are listed, as sequenced in a study of blood T cell repertoires in COVID-19. The repertoire was sequenced with immunoSEQ multiplex PCR; TCRdb's copy has only in-frame clones and lacks some. Of around 170,000 clones in the sample, 84% were seen once. The sequenced sample was peripheral blood. The receptors come from a man aged 18 to 30 with active or convalescent COVID-19.

The chain is built from TRBV3-1 (or the pseudogene TRBV3-2) and TRBJ1-4; D call uncertain. Trimming left V 4 bases short and J 13 bases short, with 16 bases between. Germline V gene data show CDR1 as LGHDT and CDR2 as YNNKEL (reference sequence). The CDR3 is made up of 13 amino acids. The CDR3 DNA sequence: TGTGCCAGCAGCCCCGGGCGGGATTTGCGACTGTTTTTT. This encodes CASSPGRDLRLFF.

The rearrangement links TRBV7-7 to TRBJ1-5, with 11 nucleotides matching TRBD1. The CDR3 is 13 residues long. V lost 5 bases, J lost 7 bases, and 1 base stayed unmatched. Germline assignment: CDR1 SSHAT and CDR2 FNYEAQ (reference sequence). The CDR3 nucleotides read TGTGCCAGCAGCCGGGACAGGGGGCAGCCCCAGCATTTT. Translation: CASSRDRGQPQHF. Drawing the rest from reference TRBV7-7 and TRBJ1-5, the complete variable domain is GAGVSQSPRYKVTKRGQDVTLRCDPISSHATLYWYQQALGQGPEFLTYFNYEAQPDKSGLPSDRFSAERPEGSISTLTIQRTEQRDSAMYRCASSRDRGQPQHFGDGTRLSIL.

CDR3 nucleotides: TGTGCCAGCAGCTTCCGGACTAGCGGGGCGACTAAAGAGACCCAGTACTTC. Translation: CASSFRTSGATKETQYF. The chain links TRBV5-6 to TRBJ2-5, with 12 bases that match TRBD2. The CDR3 is made up of 17 amino acids. Germline V gene data show CDR1 as SGHDT and CDR2 as YYEEEE. The ends lost 2 bases at V and 3 bases at J; junction bases unmatched: 8. Full variable domain (rest looked up from reference TRBV5-6 and TRBJ2-5): DAGVTQSPTHLIKTRGQQVTLRCSPKSGHDTVSWYQQALGQGPQFIFQYYEEEERQRGNFPDRFSGHQFPNYSSELNVNALLLGDSALYLCASSFRTSGATKETQYFGPGTRLLVL.

This clone was counted a few times. The chain combines TRBV6-5 with TRBJ1-6; 7 bases map to TRBD1. The CDR3 covers 15 residues. V was pared by 6 bases and J by 5 bases, with 7 bases of the junction left unmatched. Looked up from germline, CDR1 is MNHEY and CDR2 is SVGAGI. The CDR3 DNA reads TGTGCCAGCAGGTCCGGGACAGCTGATAATTCACCCCTCCACTTT. Its protein is CASRSGTADNSPLHF.

This sequence joins TRBV7-9 and TRBJ2-7, with 7 nucleotides matching TRBD2. The CDR3 has 15 residues. Germline V gene lookup returns CDR1 SEHNR and CDR2 FQNEAQ (reference sequence). V lost 5 bases, J lost 3 bases, and 10 bases stayed unmatched. CDR3 region: CASSTTMGGVYEQYF. The CDR3 DNA follows: TGTGCCAGCAGCACCACGATGGGAGGGGTCTACGAGCAGTACTTC.

The rearrangement joins TRBV9 to TRBJ1-2, with 7 bases identical to TRBD1. CDR1 is SGDLS and CDR2 is YYNGEE in the germline V gene. V lost 4 bases to trimming and J lost 4 bases; unmatched junction nucleotides: 10. The CDR3 loop spans 15 amino acids. The CDR3 is CASSPQGGGFYGYTF. The CDR3 DNA is TGTGCCAGCAGCCCGCAAGGGGGCGGGTTCTATGGCTACACCTTC. Full variable domain (outside the CDR3, taken from reference TRBV9 and TRBJ1-2): DSGVTQTPKHLITATGQRVTLRCSPRSGDLSVYWYQQSLDQGLQFLIQYYNGEERAKGNILERFSAQQFPDLHSELNLSSLELGDSALYFCASSPQGGGFYGYTFGSGTRLTVV.

The chain is built from TRBV7-8 and TRBJ2-7, with 12 bases lining up with TRBD2. The CDR3 spans 16 residues. Germline V gene data show CDR1 as SGHVS and CDR2 as FQNEAQ. Trimming took 5 bases from V and 6 from J; bases not matched to a gene: 11. The CDR3 DNA follows: TGTGCCAGCAGCCCCGGACTAGCGGGACAAAATCGCGAGCAGTACTTC. Translation gives CASSPGLAGQNREQYF.

The V call is TRBV7-9, the J call TRBJ1-1, with 8 bases fitting TRBD1. V gave up 1 base and J gave up 8 bases; unmatched junction bases: 6. Germline V gene lookup returns CDR1 SEHNR and CDR2 FQNEAQ (reference sequence). This CDR3 has 14 residues. The CDR3 reads CASSLEGTGEEAFF. DNA for the CDR3: TGTGCCAGCAGCTTAGAAGGGACAGGAGAAGAAGCTTTCTTT.

This chain joins TRBV2 and TRBJ1-5; TRBD1 agrees at 10 bases. After removal of 7 bases from V and 7 bases from J, the junction contained 7 bases not matched to a gene. The CDR3 is 14 amino acids. Germline values: CDR1 SNHLY, CDR2 FYNNEI. The CDR3 bases are TGTGCCAGCACAAACGGACAGGGGGGGCAGCCCCAGCATTTT. Its translation is CASTNGQGGQPQHF. Using reference TRBV2 and TRBJ1-5 for the parts outside the CDR3, the full variable domain is EPEVTQTPSHQVTQMGQEVILRCVPISNHLYFYWYRQILGQKVEFLVSFYNNEISEKSEIFDDQFSVERPDGSNFTLKIRSTKLEDSAMYFCASTNGQGGQPQHFGDGTRLSIL.